These 24 T cell receptor beta chains came from one sample sequenced in a study of identical twins. Each CDR3 protein gets one entry after TCRdb re-called the 5' RACE reads with MiXCR. The table has some 240,000 distinct CDR3 sequences, around 8.3% seen once; the top ten hold 2.5% to 3.5%. The same sample was also used in a study of yellow fever vaccine responses in identical twins.

Sequencing used CD8+ T cells sorted from blood. Receptors were obtained from a woman between 18 and 29 years old in good health.

This chain connects TRBV14 to TRBJ2-7; D is ambiguous. CDR1 and CDR2 (germline): SGHDN, FVKESK. This CDR3 has 14 residues. Trimming cost V 2 bases and J 4 bases, with 12 bases left between them. For the CDR3, the DNA is TGTGCCAGCAGCCAAACGCGACACCTTTACGAGCAGTACTTC. This translates into CASSQTRHLYEQYF.

The chain couples TRBV4-1 to TRBJ2-5, with 10 bases fitting TRBD1. The CDR3 has 15 amino acids. V lost 2 bases, J lost 4 bases, and 4 bases stayed unmatched. Germline assignment: CDR1 MGHRA and CDR2 YSYEKL. CDR3 DNA: TGCGCCAGCAGCCAACTGACAGGGGGCGGAGAGACCCAGTACTTC. It codes for CASSQLTGGGETQYF.

Only a few counts were recorded for this clonotype. V usage is TRBV7-3 and J usage is TRBJ2-1, with 15 bases that match TRBD2. This CDR3 region has 18 residues. The trim removed 4 bases at V and 1 base at J, leaving 5 bases unmatched. Per the germline V gene, CDR1 is SGHTA and CDR2 is FQGTGA. CDR3 sequence reads: CASSSGLAGGGSYNEQFF. The CDR3 DNA reads as TGTGCCAGCAGCTCGGGACTAGCGGGGGGCGGATCCTACAATGAGCAGTTCTTC.

This clonotype turned up a few times. The chain recombines TRBV29-1 with TRBJ2-2; weak D call: TRBD1 (6 bases). CDR3 size: 13 residues. Germline lookup yields CDR1 SQVTM and CDR2 ANQGSEA. V lost 7 bases and J 0 bases, leaving 9 bases between the germline ends. The CDR3 region has the DNA TGCAGCGCCGACAGGACGAACACCGGGGAGCTGTTTTTT. Encoded protein: CSADRTNTGELFF.

The chain links TRBV7-3 to TRBJ2-7, with 10 bases fitting TRBD2. CDR3 length: 18 amino acids. The germline CDR1 and CDR2 sequences are SGHTA and FQGTGA. V was pared by 5 bases and J by 4 bases, with 17 bases of the junction left unmatched. The CDR3 reads CASSLISTSGVSLYEQYF. CDR3 DNA sequence: TGTGCCAGCAGCCTAATAAGTACTAGCGGGGTTAGCCTGTACGAGCAGTACTTC.

This clonotype has ten or more counts. This chain links TRBV4-3 with TRBJ2-2, with D possibly matching TRBD2 (5 bases). CDR1 and CDR2 (germline): LGHNA, YSLEER. The ends were cut back, 2 bases at V and 8 bases at J, with 18 bases in the middle. CDR3 length equals 16 residues. Here the CDR3 DNA reads TGCGCCAGCAGCCAATGGACTTCTGAGGCCGGTGGGGAGCTGTTTTTT. Translated: CASSQWTSEAGGELFF.

Only a few counts were recorded for this clonotype. The chain recombines TRBV24-1 with TRBJ2-1; tentative D call: TRBD1 (5 bases). The germline gives CDR1 KGHDR, CDR2 SFDVKD. The CDR3 extends over 18 amino acids. Deletions cut 2 bases from V and 0 bases from J, with 16 bases between. Written as DNA, the CDR3 is TGTGCCACCAGTGATTCGTACGCCAGGGCCTTCTCCTACAATGAGCAGTTCTTC. Its protein is CATSDSYARAFSYNEQFF.

In its sample, this clonotype was seen many times. The chain couples TRBV29-1 to TRBJ2-7; TRBD2 aligns across 9 bases. CDR1 and CDR2 (germline): SQVTM, ANQGSEA. Trimming removed 5 bases from V and 4 bases from J; junction bases left unmatched: 15. The length of the CDR3 is 16 residues. This CDR3 reads CSVFVGIAGETYEQYF. CDR3 nucleotides: TGCAGCGTTTTCGTCGGGATAGCGGGGGAGACATACGAGCAGTACTTC.

The chain carries TRBV7-3 and TRBJ2-3; D gene uncertain. The CDR3 covers 13 residues. CDR1 and CDR2 from the germline V gene are SGHTA and FQGTGA. V gave up 6 bases and J gave up 3 bases, with 10 bases separating them. The CDR3: CASRDSTTDTQYF. In DNA, the CDR3 is TGTGCCAGCAGAGATTCGACTACAGATACGCAGTATTTT.

This clonotype was detected many times. Given a much more abundant clone one base away, this may be a read error. The chain uses TRBV2 and TRBJ2-7; D remains unclear. The CDR3 extends over 11 amino acids. V dropped 6 bases and J dropped 0 bases, with 3 bases sitting between them. The germline V gene encodes CDR1 SNHLY and CDR2 FYNNEI. In DNA form, the CDR3 reads TGTGCCAGCAGCCGCTCCTACGAGCAGTACTTC. Translating gives CASSRSYEQYF.

The V gene is TRBV7-8, the J gene TRBJ2-4; 8 bases align to TRBD2. Trimming removed 5 bases from V and 0 bases from J; junction bases left unmatched: 6. The V gene's germline CDR1 is SGHVS and CDR2 FQNEAQ. The CDR3 is made up of 16 amino acids. CDR3 sequence reads: CASSPREGLAKNIQYF. CDR3 nucleotide sequence: TGTGCCAGCAGCCCCCGGGAGGGACTAGCCAAAAACATTCAGTACTTC.

This chain joins TRBV12-3 or TRBV12-4 and TRBJ2-2; 7 bases are a match to TRBD1. The ends lost 11 bases at V and 4 bases at J; junction bases unmatched: 25. This CDR3 is built from 19 residues. The CDR3 nucleotides read TGTGCCTTCAGTTTAGTGTACCGGGACAGCCCACGGGGCACCGGGGAGCTGTTTTTT. It codes for CAFSLVYRDSPRGTGELFF.

The V gene is TRBV6-2 or TRBV6-3, the J gene TRBJ2-7; the D gene is possibly TRBD2 (6 bases). Trimming cost V 0 bases and J 1 base, with 10 bases left between them. This CDR3 comprises 15 residues. The germline gives CDR1 MNHEY, CDR2 SVGEGT. CDR3 loop: CASSYSLAKSYEQYF. The CDR3 coding sequence is TGTGCCAGCAGTTACTCCCTAGCGAAGTCCTACGAGCAGTACTTC.

This clonotype was observed a few times. The chain carries TRBV4-3 and TRBJ1-6; possibly TRBD1 for D (6 bases). The CDR3 length is 14 residues. Trimming took 0 bases from V and 9 from J, leaving 9 bases between them. Looked up from germline, CDR1 is LGHNA and CDR2 is YSLEER. CDR3 region: CASSQDGGFSPLHF. The CDR3 coding sequence is TGCGCCAGCAGCCAAGATGGGGGCTTTTCACCCCTCCACTTT.

This clonotype was counted between two and nine times. V is TRBV29-1 and J is TRBJ2-7, with TRBD1 matching 8 bases. CDR1 and CDR2 from the germline V gene are SQVTM and ANQGSEA. This CDR3 has 13 residues. Losses at the gene ends were 4 bases for V and 5 bases for J; bases not matched to a gene: 7. The chain's CDR3 is CSVVAGGLNEQYF. The CDR3 DNA reads TGCAGCGTTGTGGCAGGGGGCTTGAACGAGCAGTACTTC.

The rearrangement uses TRBV6-4 and TRBJ2-3; 10 bases match TRBD2. V was pared by 2 bases and J by 6 bases, with 5 bases of the junction left unmatched. The CDR3 has 15 residues. Germline lookup yields CDR1 MRHNA and CDR2 SNTAGT. The CDR3 DNA reads TGTGCCAGCAGTGACAAGCGGGGGGGTCACGATACGCAGTATTTT. Encoded protein: CASSDKRGGHDTQYF.

This clonotype was recorded many times. The rearrangement joins TRBV4-3 to TRBJ2-3; 11 nucleotides agree with TRBD2. Germline assignment: CDR1 LGHNA and CDR2 YSLEER. V shed 0 bases, J shed 5 bases, and the junction held 4 bases outside the gene matches. The CDR3 contains 16 residues. DNA for the CDR3: TGCGCCAGCAGCCAAGAGACTAGCGGGGTGGTAGATACGCAGTATTTT. Translation: CASSQETSGVVDTQYF.

This clonotype was seen a handful of times. This chain connects TRBV4-2 to TRBJ2-1; TRBD2 agrees at 14 bases. Per germline, CDR1 LGHNA and CDR2 YNFKEQ. J was trimmed by 8 bases and V by 1 base; bases with no gene match: 13. The CDR3 extends over 19 amino acids. CDR3 in amino acids: CASSQVTSGRAVRIDEQFF. CDR3 sequence (DNA): TGTGCCAGCAGCCAAGTGACTAGCGGGAGGGCCGTGAGAATAGATGAGCAGTTCTTC.

The rearrangement joins TRBV4-3 to TRBJ2-5, with D perhaps matching TRBD1 (6 bases). The length of the CDR3 is 17 residues. Trimming pared 1 base from V and 4 bases from J, leaving 19 bases between. The germline gives CDR1 LGHNA, CDR2 YSLEER. CDR3 sequence: CASSQAVLREGGETQYF. CDR3 nucleotides: TGCGCCAGCAGCCAAGCCGTTCTACGGGAAGGGGGAGAGACCCAGTACTTC.

The chain links TRBV15 to TRBJ2-3, with 8 bases lining up with TRBD1. The J segment lost 3 bases and the V segment lost 5 bases, leaving 7 bases of the junction unmatched. The CDR3 length is 15 residues. Germline CDR1 reads LNHNV; CDR2 reads YYDKDF (reference sequence). DNA of the CDR3: TGTGCCACCAGCGCTGACAGGGGAGGAACAGATACGCAGTATTTT. Protein sequence: CATSADRGGTDTQYF.

This clonotype came up a few times. The chain couples TRBV2 to TRBJ1-1; D not resolved. The CDR3 is made up of 15 amino acids. V lost 3 bases and J 0 bases, leaving 11 bases between the germline ends. The V gene's germline CDR1 is SNHLY and CDR2 FYNNEI. The CDR3 DNA sequence: TGTGCCAGCAGTGACCCGGGGATGATGAACACTGAAGCTTTCTTT. This sequence encodes CASSDPGMMNTEAFF.

This clonotype was detected many times. This chain connects TRBV20-1 to TRBJ1-2; D perhaps matches TRBD1 (5 bases). From germline, CDR1 is DFQATT and CDR2 SNEGSKA (reference sequence). The CDR3 consists of 13 residues. V lost 4 bases and J 4 bases, leaving 13 bases between the germline ends. Here the CDR3 reads CSAIHRDFYGYTF. CDR3 coding DNA: TGCAGTGCTATCCACCGGGACTTCTATGGCTACACCTTC.

This clonotype came up a few times. This chain connects TRBV11-2 to TRBJ2-7, with TRBD2 matching 13 bases. Germline trimming cut 5 bases from V and 7 bases from J; bases unmatched to any gene: 11. Germline V gives CDR1 SGHAT, CDR2 FQNNGV. CDR3 size: 16 residues. The CDR3, as DNA: TGTGCCAGCAGCCCCCAGGGGACTAGCGGGACTCAGGAGCAGTACTTC. Its protein product is CASSPQGTSGTQEQYF.

The table lists this clonotype with many counts. This chain links TRBV5-1 with TRBJ2-1; D unclear. The germline V gene has CDR1 SGHRS and CDR2 YFSETQ. The V and J ends lost 0 bases and 7 bases respectively, with 11 bases between them. The CDR3 sequence is 14 residues long. The CDR3 DNA is TGCGCCAGCAGCTTGGCCGAACGTGTTAATGAGCAGTTCTTC. The encoded protein is CASSLAERVNEQFF. Using reference TRBV5-1 and TRBJ2-1 for the parts outside the CDR3, the full variable domain is KAGVTQTPRYLIKTRGQQVTLSCSPISGHRSVSWYQQTPGQGLQFLFEYFSETQRNKGNFPGRFSGRQFSNSRSEMNVSTLELGDSALYLCASSLAERVNEQFFGPGTRLTVL.